The clone carrying this TCR beta chain was recorded once. The antigen is undetermined. Produced via immunoSEQ multiplex PCR; TCRdb's table is partial and in-frame only. Of some 140,000 clones in the sample, approximately 92% were seen once. The CDR3 covers 15 residues. The V gene end was trimmed by 3 bases and the J gene end by 3 bases; junction bases not matched to a gene: 4. Germline V gene lookup returns CDR1 KGHDR and CDR2 SFDVKD. The data belong to a study of T cell responses to AZD1222 COVID-19 vaccine. General study points: The sample set comprised mostly white British donors with more females, and clonal diversity was possibly underestimated. No repertoire was sampled before or during the peak T cell response, only after it. Only a handful of people who got AZD1222 tested seropositive at baseline. Vaccine-associated CD4 TCRs ranged over spike, dominating at 160-218 and 743-854.

The input for sequencing was peripheral blood, taken on day 0 of AZD1222 vaccination. The V call is TRBV24-1, the J call TRBJ2-5, with 9 bases that match TRBD1. The receptor's source is an adult in good health. CDR3 DNA: TGTGCCACCAGTGATCGGACAGGGGCCGAAGAGACCCAGTACTTC. Translated, it gives CATSDRTGAEETQYF.